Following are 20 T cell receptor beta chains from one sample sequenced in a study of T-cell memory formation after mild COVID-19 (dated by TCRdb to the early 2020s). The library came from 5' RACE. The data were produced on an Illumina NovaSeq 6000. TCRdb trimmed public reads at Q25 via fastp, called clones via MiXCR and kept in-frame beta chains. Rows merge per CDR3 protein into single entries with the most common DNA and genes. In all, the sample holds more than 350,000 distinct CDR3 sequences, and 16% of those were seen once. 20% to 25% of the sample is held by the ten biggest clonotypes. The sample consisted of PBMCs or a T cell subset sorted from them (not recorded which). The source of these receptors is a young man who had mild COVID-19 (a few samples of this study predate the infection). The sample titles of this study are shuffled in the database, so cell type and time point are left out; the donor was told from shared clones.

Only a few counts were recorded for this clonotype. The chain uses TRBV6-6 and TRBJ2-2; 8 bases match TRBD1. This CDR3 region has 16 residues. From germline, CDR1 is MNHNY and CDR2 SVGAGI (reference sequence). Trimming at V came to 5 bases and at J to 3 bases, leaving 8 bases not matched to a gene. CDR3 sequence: CASSGLGQVDTGELFF. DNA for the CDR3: TGTGCCAGCAGTGGACTGGGACAGGTAGACACCGGGGAGCTGTTTTTT.

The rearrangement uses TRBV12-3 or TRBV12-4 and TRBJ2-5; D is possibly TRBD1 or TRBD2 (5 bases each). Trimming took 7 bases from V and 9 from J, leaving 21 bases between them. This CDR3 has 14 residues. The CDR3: CASTSGHPEGSQYF. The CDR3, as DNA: TGTGCCAGCACTTCGGGCCACCCCGAGGGGTCCCAGTACTTC.

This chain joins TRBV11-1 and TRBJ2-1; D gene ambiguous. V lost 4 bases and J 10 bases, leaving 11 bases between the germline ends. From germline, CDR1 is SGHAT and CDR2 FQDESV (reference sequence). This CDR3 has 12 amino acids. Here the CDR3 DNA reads TGTGCCAGCAGCTCAAGAGGTGGAGAGCAGTTCTTC. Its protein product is CASSSRGGEQFF.

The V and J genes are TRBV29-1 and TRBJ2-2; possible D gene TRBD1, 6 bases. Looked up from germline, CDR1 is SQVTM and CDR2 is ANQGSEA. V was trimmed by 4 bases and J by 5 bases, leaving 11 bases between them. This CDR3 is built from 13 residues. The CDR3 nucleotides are TGCAGCGTTGGGCAGGGGTTGACCGGGGAGCTGTTTTTT. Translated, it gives CSVGQGLTGELFF.

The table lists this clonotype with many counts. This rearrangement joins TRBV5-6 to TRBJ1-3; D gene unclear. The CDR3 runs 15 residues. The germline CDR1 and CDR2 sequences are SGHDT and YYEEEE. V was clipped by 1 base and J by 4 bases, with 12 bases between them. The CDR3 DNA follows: TGTGCCAGCAGCTTGTTCGGCCTCACAGGAAACACCATATATTTT. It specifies CASSLFGLTGNTIYF.

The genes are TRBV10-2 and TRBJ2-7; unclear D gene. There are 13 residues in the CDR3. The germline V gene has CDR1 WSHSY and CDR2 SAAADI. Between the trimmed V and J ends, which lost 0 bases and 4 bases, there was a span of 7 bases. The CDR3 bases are TGCGCCAGCAGTGAGTCCCTTGGTTACGAGCAGTACTTC. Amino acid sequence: CASSESLGYEQYF.

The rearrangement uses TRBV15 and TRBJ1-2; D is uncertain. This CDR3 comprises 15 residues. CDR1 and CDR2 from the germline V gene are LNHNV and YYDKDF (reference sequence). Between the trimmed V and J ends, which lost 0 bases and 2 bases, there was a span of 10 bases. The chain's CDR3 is CATSRERNGNYGYTF. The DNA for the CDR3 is TGTGCCACCAGCAGAGAGAGGAACGGGAACTATGGCTACACCTTC. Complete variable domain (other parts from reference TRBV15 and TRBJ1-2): DAMVIQNPRYQVTQFGKPVTLSCSQTLNHNVMYWYQQKSSQAPKLLFHYYDKDFNNEADTPDNFQSRRPNTSFCFLDIRSPGLGDTAMYLCATSRERNGNYGYTFGSGTRLTVV.

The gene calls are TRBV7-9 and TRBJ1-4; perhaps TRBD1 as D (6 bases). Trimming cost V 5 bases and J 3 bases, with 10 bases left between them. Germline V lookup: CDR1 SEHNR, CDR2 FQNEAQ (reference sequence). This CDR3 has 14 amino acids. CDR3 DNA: TGTGCCAGCAGCCCACAGGGAGCTAATGAAAAACTGTTTTTT. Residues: CASSPQGANEKLFF.

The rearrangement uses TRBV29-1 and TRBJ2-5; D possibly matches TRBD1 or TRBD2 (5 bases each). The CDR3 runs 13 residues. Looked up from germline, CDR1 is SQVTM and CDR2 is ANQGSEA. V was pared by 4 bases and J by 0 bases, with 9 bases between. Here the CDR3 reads CSVGREYQETQYF. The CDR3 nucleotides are TGCAGCGTTGGCAGGGAGTACCAAGAGACCCAGTACTTC.

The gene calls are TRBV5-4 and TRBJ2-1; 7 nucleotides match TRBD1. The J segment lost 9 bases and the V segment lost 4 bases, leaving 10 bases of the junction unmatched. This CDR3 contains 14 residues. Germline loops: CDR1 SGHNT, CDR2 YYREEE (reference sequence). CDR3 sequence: CASSRQGEQGEQFF. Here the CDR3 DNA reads TGTGCCAGCAGCCGGCAGGGGGAGCAGGGTGAGCAGTTCTTC.

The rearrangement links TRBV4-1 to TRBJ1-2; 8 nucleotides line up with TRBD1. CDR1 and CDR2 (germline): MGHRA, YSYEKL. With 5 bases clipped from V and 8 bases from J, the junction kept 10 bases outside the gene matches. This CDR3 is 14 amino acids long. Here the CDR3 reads CASSYRAGTGGYTF. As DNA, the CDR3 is TGCGCCAGCAGCTATCGCGCCGGGACAGGCGGCTACACCTTC.

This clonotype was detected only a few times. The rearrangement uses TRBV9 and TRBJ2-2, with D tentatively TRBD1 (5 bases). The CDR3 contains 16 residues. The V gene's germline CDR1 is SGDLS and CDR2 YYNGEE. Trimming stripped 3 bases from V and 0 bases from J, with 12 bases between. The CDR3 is CASSARQNSNTGELFF. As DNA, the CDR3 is TGTGCCAGCAGCGCCAGACAGAACTCGAACACCGGGGAGCTGTTTTTT. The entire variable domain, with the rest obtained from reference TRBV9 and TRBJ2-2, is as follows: DSGVTQTPKHLITATGQRVTLRCSPRSGDLSVYWYQQSLDQGLQFLIQYYNGEERAKGNILERFSAQQFPDLHSELNLSSLELGDSALYFCASSARQNSNTGELFFGEGSRLTVL.

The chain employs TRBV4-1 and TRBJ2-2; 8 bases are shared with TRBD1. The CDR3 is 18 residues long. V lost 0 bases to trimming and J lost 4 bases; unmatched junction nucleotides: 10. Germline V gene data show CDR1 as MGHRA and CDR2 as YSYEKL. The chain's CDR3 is CASSQDFGDRGFTGELFF. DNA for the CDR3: TGCGCCAGCAGCCAAGACTTTGGCGACAGGGGCTTCACCGGGGAGCTGTTTTTT.

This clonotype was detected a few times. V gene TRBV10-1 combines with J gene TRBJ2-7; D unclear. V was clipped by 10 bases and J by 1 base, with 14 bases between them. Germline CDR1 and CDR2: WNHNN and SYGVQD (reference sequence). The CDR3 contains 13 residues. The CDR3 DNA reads TGCGCCACCTCCCCGGGCAATTCCTACGAGCAGTACTTC. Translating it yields CATSPGNSYEQYF.

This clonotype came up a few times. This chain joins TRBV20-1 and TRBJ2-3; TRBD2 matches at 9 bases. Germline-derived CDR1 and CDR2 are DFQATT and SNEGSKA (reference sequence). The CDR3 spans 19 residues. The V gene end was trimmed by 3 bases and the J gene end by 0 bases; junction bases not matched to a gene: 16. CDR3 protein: CSASWILRGLATSTDTQYF. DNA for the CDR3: TGCAGTGCTAGTTGGATACTCCGGGGACTAGCAACAAGCACAGATACGCAGTATTTT.

As DNA, the CDR3 is TGTGCCAGCAGTGGGTGGACAGCCAATTACGAGCAGTACTTC. Residues: CASSGWTANYEQYF. V and J are TRBV2 and TRBJ2-7; D possibly corresponds to TRBD1 (6 bases). The CDR3 extends over 14 amino acids. The germline V gene has CDR1 SNHLY and CDR2 FYNNEI. V was shortened by 4 bases and J by 4 bases, with 14 bases between the two germline ends.

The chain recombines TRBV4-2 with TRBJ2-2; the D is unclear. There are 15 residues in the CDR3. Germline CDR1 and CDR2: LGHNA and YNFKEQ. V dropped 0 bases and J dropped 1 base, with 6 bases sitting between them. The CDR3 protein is CASSQEVQNTGELFF. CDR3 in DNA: TGTGCCAGCAGCCAAGAGGTCCAGAACACCGGGGAGCTGTTTTTT.

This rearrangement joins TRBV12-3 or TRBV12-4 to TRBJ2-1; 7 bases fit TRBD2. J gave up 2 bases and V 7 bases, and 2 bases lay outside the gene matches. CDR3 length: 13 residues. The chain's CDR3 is CASTREAYNEQFF. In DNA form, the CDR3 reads TGTGCCAGCACCCGGGAGGCCTACAATGAGCAGTTCTTC.

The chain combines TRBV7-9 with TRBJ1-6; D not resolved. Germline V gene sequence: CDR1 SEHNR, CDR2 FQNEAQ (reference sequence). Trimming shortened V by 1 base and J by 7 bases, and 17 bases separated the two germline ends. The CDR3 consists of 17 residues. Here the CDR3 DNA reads TGTGCCAGCAGCTTAGTCCTGGGAGGGATGAGGAATTCACCCCTCCACTTT. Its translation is CASSLVLGGMRNSPLHF.

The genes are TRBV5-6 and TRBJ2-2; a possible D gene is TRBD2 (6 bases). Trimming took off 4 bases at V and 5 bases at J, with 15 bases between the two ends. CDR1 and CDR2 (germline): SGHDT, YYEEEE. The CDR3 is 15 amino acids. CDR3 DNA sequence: TGTGCCAGCAGCCCGCCTAGGAGGGTAACCGGGGAGCTGTTTTTT. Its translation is CASSPPRRVTGELFF.